The next 21 T cell receptor beta chains were all read from a single sample in a study of blood T cell repertoires in COVID-19. The protocol was immunoSEQ multiplex PCR, while the TCRdb copy is restricted to in-frame clones and leaves out a portion. The sample records about 270,000 clones, 88% being singletons. The sequenced material came from PBMCs or T cells enriched from blood (not recorded which). Source of these receptors: a woman aged 50 to 65 who had recovered from COVID-19.

For the CDR3, the DNA is TGTGCCACCAGTGATGCGACAGGGTTTAACACCGGGGAGCTGTTTTTT. Translation: CATSDATGFNTGELFF. The chain has TRBV24-1 and TRBJ2-2, with TRBD1 identical over 7 bases. The CDR3 loop spans 16 amino acids. In germline, CDR1 is KGHDR, CDR2 SFDVKD. V lost 3 bases, J lost 2 bases, and 5 bases stayed unmatched.

The chain links TRBV18 to TRBJ1-2, with a possible D match to TRBD1 (5 bases). Trimming shortened V by 4 bases and J by 4 bases, and 7 bases separated the two germline ends. This CDR3 is built from 12 residues. Germline loops: CDR1 KGHSH, CDR2 LQKENI. Here the CDR3 DNA reads TGTGCCAGCTCACTTAGGGGCTATGGCTACACCTTC. This codes for CASSLRGYGYTF.

Only a few counts were recorded for this clone. This chain joins TRBV30 and TRBJ1-2; no clear D. Germline CDR1 reads GTSNPN; CDR2 reads SVGIG (reference sequence). This CDR3 comprises 13 residues. Trimming removed 4 bases from V and 4 bases from J, with 13 bases in between. The CDR3 region has the DNA TGTGCCTGGAACACTAGGGTGGGCTATGGCTACACCTTC. Its translation: CAWNTRVGYGYTF.

This chain uses TRBV19 with TRBJ2-2; TRBD1 aligns across 8 bases. This CDR3 is built from 14 residues. The junction had 6 bases not matched to a gene; V was cut back by 10 bases and J by 2 bases. CDR1 and CDR2 (germline): LNHDA, SQIVND (reference sequence). The CDR3 DNA reads TGTGCCACTGTAGGACAGGGAAACACCGGGGAGCTGTTTTTT. As protein: CATVGQGNTGELFF.

The J gene is TRBJ2-2, the V gene TRBV28, with 7 bases matching TRBD2. Losses at the gene ends were 3 bases for V and 3 bases for J; bases not matched to a gene: 4. CDR1 and CDR2 from the germline V gene are MDHEN and SYDVKM. The CDR3 is made up of 15 amino acids. The CDR3 region is CASSLGGADTGELFF. The CDR3 nucleotides read TGTGCCAGCAGTTTGGGAGGGGCCGACACCGGGGAGCTGTTTTTT.

This chain joins TRBV3-1 (or the pseudogene TRBV3-2) and TRBJ2-2; the match to TRBD2 covers 10 bases. The V gene end was trimmed by 1 base and the J gene end by 8 bases; junction bases not matched to a gene: 10. The CDR3 consists of 17 residues. CDR1 and CDR2 (germline): LGHDT, YNNKEL (reference sequence). The CDR3 bases are TGTGCCAGCAGCCAAGCCGGGACTAGCGAAAAGAGTGGGGAGCTGTTTTTT. Translation gives CASSQAGTSEKSGELFF.

V is TRBV9 and J is TRBJ2-1, with 7 nucleotides matching TRBD1. The CDR3 totals 15 residues. V lost 0 bases to trimming and J lost 6 bases; unmatched junction nucleotides: 6. CDR1 and CDR2 (germline): SGDLS, YYNGEE. CDR3 loop: CASSVGQGRGNEQFF. The CDR3 nucleotides read TGTGCCAGCAGCGTAGGACAGGGACGAGGCAATGAGCAGTTCTTC.

The rearrangement links TRBV2 to TRBJ1-6, with a tentative D call TRBD1 (5 bases). CDR1 is SNHLY, CDR2 FYNNEI, per germline. Trimming shortened V by 7 bases and J by 3 bases, and 13 bases separated the two germline ends. The CDR3 spans 15 residues. The CDR3, as DNA: TGTGCCAGCACCCCCAGGGATGGCTATAATTCACCCCTCCACTTT. This gives the protein CASTPRDGYNSPLHF.

The chain has TRBV7-2 and TRBJ2-7; 7 nucleotides match TRBD1. The CDR3 consists of 15 residues. Germline CDR1 SGHTA, CDR2 FQGNSA. The V and J ends lost 5 bases and 2 bases, in that order; junction bases with no gene match: 9. CDR3 sequence reads: CASSLGQGVAYEQYF. CDR3 DNA sequence: TGTGCCAGCAGCCTGGGGCAGGGGGTCGCCTACGAGCAGTACTTC.

This rearrangement joins TRBV11-3 to TRBJ2-1; 9 bases align to TRBD2. Germline V CDR1 and CDR2: SGHNT, YENEEA. J gave up 0 bases and V 5 bases, and 11 bases lay outside the gene matches. This CDR3 region has 18 residues. CDR3 sequence (DNA): TGTGCCAGCAGCCTAAGGACTAGCGCCCCGAGCTCCTACAATGAGCAGTTCTTC. Residues: CASSLRTSAPSSYNEQFF.

A single count supports this clone. The chain joins TRBV7-3 to TRBJ1-5, with TRBD1 matching over 7 bases. Trimming removed 5 bases from V and 2 bases from J; junction bases left unmatched: 3. This CDR3 contains 14 residues. CDR1 is SGHTA and CDR2 is FQGTGA in the germline V gene. The DNA of the CDR3 is TGTGCCAGCAGCCCCGACAGGGGCAATCAGCCCCAGCATTTT. Translation gives CASSPDRGNQPQHF.

V is TRBV28 and J is TRBJ2-3; D is ambiguous. Germline-derived CDR1 and CDR2 are MDHEN and SYDVKM. The CDR3 has 17 residues. Between the trimmed V and J ends, which lost 3 bases and 4 bases, there was a span of 20 bases. CDR3 residues: CASSFPRSLTISDTQYF. CDR3 coding DNA: TGTGCCAGCAGTTTCCCTCGGAGTCTTACGATCTCAGATACGCAGTATTTT.

The V gene is TRBV9, the J gene TRBJ2-4; tentative D call: TRBD1 (5 bases). Germline V gives CDR1 SGDLS, CDR2 YYNGEE. Trimming left V 3 bases short and J 1 base short, with 8 bases between. The CDR3 covers 14 residues. CDR3 nucleotides: TGTGCCAGCAGCGAGGGGTCGGCCAAAAACATTCAGTACTTC. Translating it yields CASSEGSAKNIQYF.

The V call is TRBV2, the J call TRBJ1-4; TRBD1 matches 9 bases. With V trimmed by 6 bases and J by 2 bases, 4 bases remained unmatched. This CDR3 is 15 amino acids long. Germline CDR1 reads SNHLY; CDR2 reads FYNNEI. CDR3 region: CASSRDRGTNEKLFF. For the CDR3, the DNA is TGTGCCAGCAGCCGCGACAGGGGGACTAATGAAAAACTGTTTTTT.

The chain carries TRBV7-9 and TRBJ1-4; tentative D call: TRBD1 (5 bases). V was clipped by 3 bases and J by 5 bases, with 10 bases between them. CDR1 SEHNR and CDR2 FQNEAQ come from the germline V gene (reference sequence). The CDR3 totals 14 residues. This chain's CDR3 is CASSLRQQNEKLFF. In DNA form, the CDR3 reads TGTGCCAGCAGCTTGCGACAGCAGAATGAAAAACTGTTTTTT. Drawing the rest from reference TRBV7-9 and TRBJ1-4, the complete variable domain is DTGVSQNPRHKITKRGQNVTFRCDPISEHNRLYWYRQTLGQGPEFLTYFQNEAQLEKSRLLSDRFSAERPKGSFSTLEIQRTEQGDSAMYLCASSLRQQNEKLFFGSGTQLSVL.

This rearrangement joins TRBV9 to TRBJ2-2, with 10 bases that match TRBD1. Germline loops: CDR1 SGDLS, CDR2 YYNGEE. This CDR3 is 15 amino acids long. With 4 bases clipped from V and 7 bases from J, the junction kept 7 bases outside the gene matches. The CDR3 protein is CASSYGTGVSGELFF. The CDR3 DNA reads TGTGCCAGCAGCTATGGGACAGGGGTGAGCGGGGAGCTGTTTTTT.

J is TRBJ2-3 and V is TRBV29-1, with D perhaps matching TRBD2 (5 bases). CDR3 length: 12 residues. The germline V gene encodes CDR1 SQVTM and CDR2 ANQGSEA. V was cut by 7 bases and J by 0 bases, with 8 bases left in between. In DNA, the CDR3 is TGCAGCGCCACGGGGAGCACAGATACGCAGTATTTT. Protein: CSATGSTDTQYF.

The CDR3 here is CASSLARSTGRNTIYF. DNA of the CDR3: TGTGCCAGCAGCTTAGCGCGTTCGACAGGGAGAAACACCATATATTTT. The V call is TRBV7-2, the J call TRBJ1-3, with 7 bases lining up with TRBD1. This CDR3 region has 16 residues. The ends lost 0 bases at V and 5 bases at J; junction bases unmatched: 7. From germline, CDR1 is SGHTA and CDR2 FQGNSA.

The count of this clone is one. V and J are TRBV7-8 and TRBJ2-7, with a tentative D call TRBD1 (6 bases). The germline CDR1 and CDR2 sequences are SGHVS and FQNEAQ. The CDR3 runs 15 residues. The V end lost 1 base, the J end lost 0 bases, and 10 bases lay between the germline ends. The CDR3 sequence: CASSLGRGNSYEQYF. DNA of the CDR3: TGTGCCAGCAGCTTAGGCAGGGGAAACTCCTACGAGCAGTACTTC.

This clone was seen only once. This chain uses TRBV19 with TRBJ1-4; D ambiguous. The germline V and J ends were trimmed by 6 bases and 6 bases, with 11 bases remaining between them. This CDR3 has 13 residues. Germline V gene sequence: CDR1 LNHDA, CDR2 SQIVND (reference sequence). In nucleotides, the CDR3 is TGTGCCAGTAGAGAGAGGAACGATGAAAAACTGTTTTTT. Amino acids: CASRERNDEKLFF.

This chain links TRBV4-2 with TRBJ2-7; D is perhaps TRBD1 (6 bases). Per the germline V gene, CDR1 is LGHNA and CDR2 is YNFKEQ. CDR3 size: 14 residues. Between the trimmed V and J ends, which lost 4 bases and 6 bases, there was a span of 16 bases. The DNA of the CDR3 is TGTGCCAGCAGCCGGCGAACCGGGACACCCGAGCAGTACTTC. It is translated as CASSRRTGTPEQYF.